This T cell receptor beta chain was sequenced for a study of blood T cell repertoires in COVID-19. Study overall: The origin of the acute and convalescent COVID-19 samples was the United States, Italy and Spain. PBMCs, B-cell-depleted T cells, or T cells provided the cDNA or gDNA that made up the material.

The CDR3 runs to 14 residues. V shed 4 bases, J shed 6 bases, and the junction held 5 bases outside the gene matches. CDR1 ENHRY and CDR2 SYGVKD come from the germline V gene. Study processing details: Scientists estimated how many nucleated cells there were by amplifying reference gene primers. Measured with immunoSEQ multiplex PCR; TCRdb has only the in-frame clones, and not every one. That table furnishes V, J and clone size, whereas the DNA furnished D and trimming. The sample lists around 68,000 clones, roughly 82% occurring once. This receptor was obtained from a man older than 75 with active COVID-19. This chain joins TRBV10-3 and TRBJ1-1; 10 bases fit TRBD1. Sequencing was carried out using peripheral blood. CDR3 protein: CAISARQGAAEAFF. The CDR3, as DNA: TGTGCCATCAGTGCACGACAGGGGGCGGCTGAAGCTTTCTTT.